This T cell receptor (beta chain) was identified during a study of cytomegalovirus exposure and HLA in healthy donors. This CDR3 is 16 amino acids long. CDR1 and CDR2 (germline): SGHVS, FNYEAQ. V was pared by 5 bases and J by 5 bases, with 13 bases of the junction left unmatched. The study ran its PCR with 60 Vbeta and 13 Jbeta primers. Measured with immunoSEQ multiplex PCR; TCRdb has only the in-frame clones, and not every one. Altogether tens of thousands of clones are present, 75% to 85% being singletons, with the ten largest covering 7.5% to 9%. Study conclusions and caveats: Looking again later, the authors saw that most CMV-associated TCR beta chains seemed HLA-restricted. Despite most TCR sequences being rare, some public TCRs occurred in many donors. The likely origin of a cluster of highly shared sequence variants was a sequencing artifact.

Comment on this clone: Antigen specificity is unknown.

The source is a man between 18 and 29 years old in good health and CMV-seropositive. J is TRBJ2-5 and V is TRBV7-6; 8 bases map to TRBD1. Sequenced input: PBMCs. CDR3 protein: CASSPSAGGEGETQYF. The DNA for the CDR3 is TGTGCCAGCAGCCCCTCGGCAGGGGGCGAGGGGGAGACCCAGTACTTC.